This TCR beta chain was identified in a study of blood T cell repertoires in COVID-19. Overall study context: Acute-phase and convalescent COVID-19 samples originated in the United States, Italy and Spain.

Only in-frame clones appear in the TCRdb table, and some are missing; sequencing was by immunoSEQ multiplex PCR. The sample yields more than 250,000 clones, 87% seen once. The ends lost 5 bases at V and 4 bases at J; junction bases unmatched: 4. The CDR3 loop spans 15 amino acids. Per the germline V gene, CDR1 is MNHNY and CDR2 is SVGAGI (reference sequence). This clonotype originated in a man in his fifties or sixties with active or convalescent COVID-19. This rearrangement joins TRBV6-6 to TRBJ2-2; 10 positions match TRBD2. Sequenced material: peripheral blood. The CDR3 sequence: CASSPERGGTGELFF. The CDR3 coding sequence is TGTGCCAGCAGTCCGGAGCGGGGGGGCACCGGGGAGCTGTTTTTT.